This T cell receptor beta chain was captured by sequencing in a study of T-cell memory formation after mild COVID-19. Looking at the study overall: The TCR clusters were mostly specific to one donor. Study observations and caveats: Among CD4+ contracting clones, most were CM and EM, and CD8+ ones EMRA.

5'RACE primed at constant segments yielded TCR alpha and TCR beta cDNA libraries bearing sample barcodes and UMIs. One entry per CDR3 protein results from TCRdb running MiXCR on the 5' RACE reads. The sample carries roughly 190,000 distinct CDR3 sequences, 25% to 35% recorded once. The CDR3 is 15 amino acids. Germline lookup yields CDR1 LGHDT and CDR2 YNNKEL (reference sequence). Trimming left V 3 bases short and J 8 bases short, with 16 bases between. A remark on this clonotype: Its antigen is not known.

The genes are TRBV3-1 and TRBJ2-2; either TRBD1 or TRBD2 may fit D (6 bases each). The TCR comes from an adult woman who had mild COVID-19 (a few samples of this study predate the infection). Cell type and time point are not known. Material: PBMCs or a T cell subset sorted from them (not recorded which). This chain's CDR3 is CASSQGGPEVGELFF. The CDR3 nucleotides are TGTGCCAGCAGCCAGGGGGGCCCGGAGGTTGGGGAGCTGTTTTTT.